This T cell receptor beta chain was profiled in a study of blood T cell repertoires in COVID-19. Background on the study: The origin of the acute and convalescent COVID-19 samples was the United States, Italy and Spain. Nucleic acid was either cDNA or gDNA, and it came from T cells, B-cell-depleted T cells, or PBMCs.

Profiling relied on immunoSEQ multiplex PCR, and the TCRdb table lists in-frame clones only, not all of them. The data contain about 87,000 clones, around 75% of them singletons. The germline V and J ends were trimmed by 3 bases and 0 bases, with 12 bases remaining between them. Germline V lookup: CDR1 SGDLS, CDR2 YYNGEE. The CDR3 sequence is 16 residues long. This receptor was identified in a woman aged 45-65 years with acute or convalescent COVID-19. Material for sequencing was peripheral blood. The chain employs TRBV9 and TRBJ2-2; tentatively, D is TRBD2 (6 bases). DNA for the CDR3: TGTGCCAGCAGCGCCCCGAGGGAGGCGAACACCGGGGAGCTGTTTTTT. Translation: CASSAPREANTGELFF.